A single T cell receptor (beta chain) is shown here with its context. Trimming at V came to 5 bases and at J to 5 bases, leaving 8 bases not matched to a gene. Germline loops: CDR1 LNHDA, CDR2 SQIVND (reference sequence). The CDR3 extends over 15 amino acids. The sample comes from a study of blood T cell repertoires in COVID-19. About the research overall: Italy, Spain and the United States were the sources of the convalescent and acute COVID-19 samples. PBMCs, B-cell-depleted T cells, or T cells provided the cDNA or gDNA that made up the material.

Per the original data handling: Using reference gene primer amplification, nucleated cell counts were estimated. TCRdb's copy holds only in-frame clones and misses some; the assay was immunoSEQ multiplex PCR. V and J calls and clone size follow that table, whereas D and trimming were derived from the DNA. Among roughly 220,000 clones listed, around 80% were seen once. The sequence derives from a woman aged 40-49 years who had recovered from COVID-19. This chain joins TRBV19 and TRBJ1-5; TRBD1 matches 8 bases. The sequenced sample consisted of peripheral blood. The CDR3 nucleotides read TGTGCCAGTAGTGTGACAGGGGCGAGGGATCAGCCCCAGCATTTT. Encoded protein: CASSVTGARDQPQHF.